This is a list of T cell receptor beta chains from one sample in a study of blood T cell repertoires in COVID-19. TCRdb's table, derived via immunoSEQ multiplex PCR, lists solely in-frame clones and lacks some. The table has 240,000 or so clones, 86% seen once; the top ten hold 10% to 15%. Sequences were obtained from peripheral blood. The receptors come from an elderly man with acute or convalescent COVID-19. The CDR3 runs from the conserved cysteine through the conserved F or W. D genes are given only for firm matches. Clone sizes are given selectively: once, few, many, or a class where the clone is expanded.

>14|once|TRBV5-1|TRBD1|TRBJ2-2
CASSAGTGGAGLFF
TGCGCCAGCAGCGCCGGGACAGGGGGCGCAGGGCTGTTTTTT
>15|-|TRBV6-5|-|TRBJ1-1
CASSSTILRGAEAFF
TGTGCCAGCAGTTCCACTATACTCAGGGGTGCTGAAGCTTTCTTT
>16|few|TRBV28|TRBD2|TRBJ2-1
CASMGLAGAGYNEQFF
TGTGCCAGTATGGGACTAGCGGGAGCAGGCTACAATGAGCAGTTCTTC
>15|-|TRBV5-4|-|TRBJ1-6
CASSLQGSNNSPLHF
TGTGCCAGCAGCCTCCAGGGATCGAATAATTCACCCCTCCACTTT
>11|-|TRBV5-1|-|TRBJ1-1
CASSTDTEAFF
TGCGCCAGCAGCACGGACACTGAAGCTTTCTTT
>18|-|TRBV7-2|TRBD2|TRBJ2-2
CASSLRLAGVSNTGELFF
TGTGCCAGCAGCTTGAGGCTAGCGGGAGTTTCGAACACCGGGGAGCTGTTTTTT
>14|-|TRBV5-1|-|TRBJ1-1
CASTTFPGSTEAFF
TGCGCCAGCACCACCTTCCCCGGGAGCACTGAAGCTTTCTTT
>18|-|TRBV4-2|TRBD1|TRBJ1-6
CASSQDLGGDRGYSPLHF
TGTGCCAGCAGCCAAGACTTGGGTGGGGACAGGGGCTATTCACCCCTCCACTTT
>16|once|TRBV7-2|TRBD2|TRBJ2-5
CASSLLAGNQRGTQYF
TGTGCCAGCAGCTTACTAGCGGGGAATCAAAGGGGGACCCAGTACTTC
>18|-|TRBV6-2/TRBV6-3|TRBD2|TRBJ2-5
CASSYAFRDYRPEGTQYF
TGTGCCAGCAGTTACGCCTTCCGGGACTACCGACCCGAGGGGACCCAGTACTTC
>12|-|TRBV10-3|-|TRBJ2-7
CAISVDFYEQYF
TGTGCCATCAGTGTGGACTTTTACGAGCAGTACTTC
>15|-|TRBV19|TRBD1|TRBJ2-5
CASSMTGTGWETQYF
TGTGCCAGTAGTATGACCGGGACAGGGTGGGAGACCCAGTACTTC
>12|-|TRBV6-4|TRBD1|TRBJ1-5
CASTDRHQPQHF
TGTGCCAGTACGGACAGGCATCAGCCCCAGCATTTT
>11|-|TRBV28|-|TRBJ2-7
CASSLQGEQYF
TGTGCCAGCAGTTTACAGGGCGAGCAGTACTTC
>14|-|TRBV2|-|TRBJ1-5
CASSENLIAQPQHF
TGTGCCAGCAGTGAAAACCTTATAGCTCAGCCCCAGCATTTT
>17|-|TRBV28|-|TRBJ2-6
CASNRVPSDSGANVLTF
TGTGCCAGCAACAGGGTTCCCTCCGACTCTGGGGCCAACGTCCTGACTTTC
>16|-|TRBV5-1|-|TRBJ2-2
CASSRGSRTNTGELFF
TGCGCCAGCAGCCGGGGGTCCCGAACTAACACCGGGGAGCTGTTTTTT
>14|few|TRBV24-1|TRBD1|TRBJ1-2
CATSDPGQGPGYTF
TGTGCCACCAGTGACCCCGGACAGGGCCCCGGCTACACCTTC
>11|-|TRBV20-1|-|TRBJ2-1
CSAADYPKQFF
TGCAGTGCTGCTGACTACCCCAAGCAGTTCTTC
>15|-|TRBV10-3|TRBD1|TRBJ2-7
CAISRDRGTSYEQYF
TGTGCCATCAGCCGGGACAGGGGGACCTCCTACGAGCAGTACTTC
>13|-|TRBV10-3|TRBD1|TRBJ2-2
CAIGQGQTGELFF
TGTGCCATCGGACAGGGACAGACCGGGGAGCTGTTTTTT
>16|-|TRBV18|TRBD2|TRBJ2-1
CASSPRLAGGPNEQFF
TGTGCCAGCTCACCGAGACTAGCGGGAGGGCCCAATGAGCAGTTCTTC
>16|-|TRBV5-1|TRBD1|TRBJ2-3
CASSPSPQGAVDTQYF
TGCGCCAGCAGCCCCTCCCCACAGGGGGCAGTAGATACGCAGTATTTT
>15|-|TRBV5-6|TRBD1|TRBJ1-5
CASSLGTGYNQPQHF
TGTGCCAGCAGCTTGGGGACAGGCTACAATCAGCCCCAGCATTTT
>11|-|TRBV6-5|-|TRBJ1-1
CASSYRAEAFF
TGTGCCAGCAGTTACCGAGCTGAAGCTTTCTTT
>15|-|TRBV19|TRBD2|TRBJ2-1
CASSGTGGTYNEQFF
TGTGCCAGTAGTGGGACGGGAGGGACCTACAATGAGCAGTTCTTC
>15|-|TRBV27|-|TRBJ2-1
CASSLSVLAYNEQFF
TGTGCCAGCAGTTTATCCGTACTAGCCTACAATGAGCAGTTCTTC